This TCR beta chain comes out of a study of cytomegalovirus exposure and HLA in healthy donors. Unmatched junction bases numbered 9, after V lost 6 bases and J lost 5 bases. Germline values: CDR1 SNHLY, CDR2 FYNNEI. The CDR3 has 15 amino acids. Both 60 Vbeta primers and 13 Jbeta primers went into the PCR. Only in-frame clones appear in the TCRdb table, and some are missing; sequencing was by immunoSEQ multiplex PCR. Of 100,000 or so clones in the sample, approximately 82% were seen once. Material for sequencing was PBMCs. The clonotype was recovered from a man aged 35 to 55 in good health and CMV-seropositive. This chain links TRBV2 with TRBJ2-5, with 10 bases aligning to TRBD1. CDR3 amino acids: CASRRDRGREETQYF. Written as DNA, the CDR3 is TGTGCCAGCAGACGCGACAGGGGGCGGGAGGAGACCCAGTACTTC.